The next 26 T cell receptor beta chains were all read from a single sample in a study of shared clonotypes between healthy human individuals. Sequenced by immunoSEQ multiplex PCR; TCRdb stores in-frame clones only, minus some. Of around 500,000 clones listed, about 79% were seen once; the top ten hold approximately 13%. Specimen: PBMCs. These receptor sequences come from a woman between 40 and 50 years old in good health. Some clones in this sample may be carry-over from other donors' samples.

A single count supports this clone. The V call is TRBV19, the J call TRBJ2-2; perhaps D is TRBD1 or TRBD2 (5 bases each). The CDR3 is made up of 14 amino acids. V was shortened by 6 bases and J by 3 bases, with 11 bases between the two germline ends. Germline V gives CDR1 LNHDA, CDR2 SQIVND (reference sequence). The CDR3 DNA reads TGTGCCAGTAGCGCTGGGACGCACACCGGGGAGCTGTTTTTT. This translates into CASSAGTHTGELFF.

This clone has just one count. The chain recombines TRBV5-1 with TRBJ2-7; maybe TRBD1 (6 bases). The CDR3 is made up of 14 amino acids. Germline V gene data show CDR1 as SGHRS and CDR2 as YFSETQ. Trimming cost V 3 bases and J 8 bases, with 18 bases left between them. The CDR3 coding sequence is TGCGCCAGCAGCTCCGGCAGGGGAGATACCAAGCAGTACTTC. Its protein product is CASSSGRGDTKQYF.

This rearrangement joins TRBV7-2 to TRBJ1-3, with a weak D call TRBD1 (6 bases). V shed 0 bases and J shed 2 bases, with 14 bases lying between them. The CDR3 is made up of 17 amino acids. Germline V lookup: CDR1 SGHTA, CDR2 FQGNSA. The CDR3 sequence is CASSLAGRGNPGNTIYF. CDR3 nucleotides: TGTGCCAGCAGCTTAGCGGGGAGGGGGAACCCTGGAAACACCATATATTTT.

V gene TRBV7-3 combines with J gene TRBJ2-1; no reliable D call. Germline V gene lookup returns CDR1 SGHTA and CDR2 FQGTGA. This CDR3 has 16 residues. V was shortened by 1 base and J by 7 bases, with 17 bases between the two germline ends. The CDR3 here is CASSLNSLSAGNEQFF. The CDR3 DNA is TGTGCCAGCAGCTTAAATAGTCTGTCAGCAGGTAATGAGCAGTTCTTC.

The J gene is TRBJ2-5, the V gene TRBV5-6; D is tentatively TRBD1 or TRBD2 (5 bases each). The CDR3 spans 13 residues. V dropped 2 bases and J dropped 5 bases, with 10 bases sitting between them. Germline loops: CDR1 SGHDT, CDR2 YYEEEE. The CDR3 protein is CASSLQWGETQYF. In DNA form, the CDR3 reads TGTGCCAGCAGCTTACAGTGGGGGGAGACCCAGTACTTC.

The chain has TRBV6-5 and TRBJ2-1; TRBD1 is a possible D gene (6 bases). Looked up from germline, CDR1 is MNHEY and CDR2 is SVGAGI. CDR3 length: 16 amino acids. Trimming took 2 bases from V and 0 from J, leaving 11 bases between them. DNA for the CDR3: TGTGCCAGCAGTTACGGGGGCCCGAGCTCCTACAATGAGCAGTTCTTC. It specifies CASSYGGPSSYNEQFF.

This clone was seen just once. The V and J genes are TRBV2 and TRBJ2-1, with a weak D call TRBD1 (6 bases). Germline V gives CDR1 SNHLY, CDR2 FYNNEI. V lost 1 base, J lost 7 bases, and 8 bases lay in between. The CDR3 is 13 amino acids. The DNA for the CDR3 is TGTGCCAGCAGTGAAGAAAGGGGGAATGAGCAGTTCTTC. Amino acid sequence: CASSEERGNEQFF.

The chain recombines TRBV5-1 with TRBJ2-5; D might be TRBD2 (5 bases). The CDR3 covers 15 residues. V lost 5 bases and J 5 bases, leaving 19 bases between the germline ends. The V gene's germline CDR1 is SGHRS and CDR2 YFSETQ. The CDR3 loop reads CASSYPGLRGETQYF. For the CDR3, the DNA is TGCGCCAGCAGTTACCCGGGTCTCCGCGGGGAGACCCAGTACTTC.

This clone showed up just a few times. V gene TRBV28 combines with J gene TRBJ2-1, with 7 bases matching TRBD1. Per the germline V gene, CDR1 is MDHEN and CDR2 is SYDVKM. Losses at the gene ends were 3 bases for V and 8 bases for J; bases not matched to a gene: 10. The CDR3 length is 15 residues. The CDR3, as DNA: TGTGCCAGCAGTTTGGGGGCAGGGGGTCCCCATGAGCAGTTCTTC. This translates into CASSLGAGGPHEQFF.

The chain has TRBV18 and TRBJ1-5; D is undetermined. CDR3 length equals 14 residues. The V gene lost 2 bases and the J gene lost 0 bases, with 5 bases spanning the gap. From germline, CDR1 is KGHSH and CDR2 LQKENI. CDR3 bases: TGTGCCAGCTCACCAAATCCTAGCAATCAGCCCCAGCATTTT. Amino acids: CASSPNPSNQPQHF.

V is TRBV29-1 and J is TRBJ1-1; TRBD1 matches 8 bases. Germline V gene sequence: CDR1 SQVTM, CDR2 ANQGSEA. The V segment lost 7 bases and the J segment 3 bases; nucleotides outside the gene matches: 10. The length of the CDR3 is 14 residues. The CDR3 here is CSAGQGGWYTEAFF. The CDR3 DNA is TGCAGCGCCGGACAGGGAGGATGGTACACTGAAGCTTTCTTT.

This clone showed up many times. The same CDR3 arises from other DNA sequences in this sample as well. This rearrangement joins TRBV7-2 to TRBJ2-5, with 8 nucleotides matching TRBD1. The CDR3 contains 16 residues. Germline assignment: CDR1 SGHTA and CDR2 FQGNSA. The trim removed 4 bases at V and 4 bases at J, leaving 11 bases unmatched. CDR3 in DNA: TGTGCCAGCAGCTCCCTCTGGACAGGGAACCGAGAGACCCAGTACTTC. It is translated as CASSSLWTGNRETQYF.

This sequence joins TRBV7-3 and TRBJ2-5; D is ambiguous. Trimming stripped 4 bases from V and 5 bases from J, with 11 bases between. CDR1 is SGHTA and CDR2 is FQGTGA in the germline V gene. The CDR3 has 13 residues. CDR3 sequence (DNA): TGTGCCAGCAGCTCTCATCTTGGTGAGACCCAGTACTTC. Encoded protein: CASSSHLGETQYF. The whole variable domain, remainder taken from reference TRBV7-3 and TRBJ2-5, is GAGVSQTPSNKVTEKGKYVELRCDPISGHTALYWYRQSLGQGPEFLIYFQGTGAADDSGLPNDRFFAVRPEGSVSTLKIQRTERGDSAVYLCASSSHLGETQYFGPGTRLLVL.

This clone appeared a few times. A far more abundant clone sits one base away, making this likely a read error. Because the CDR3 is missing its conserved closing phenylalanine or tryptophan, this is likely a read error. J is TRBJ1-1 and V is TRBV30, with no clear D. CDR3 size: 14 residues. Trimming cost V 0 bases and J 2 bases, with 10 bases left between them. Per germline, CDR1 GTSNPN and CDR2 SVGIG (reference sequence). The CDR3 loop reads CAWSVRGINTEAFL. In DNA, the CDR3 is TGTGCCTGGAGTGTGAGAGGGATAAACACTGAAGCTTTCCTT.

This clone showed up many times. As DNA, the CDR3 is TGTGCCAGCAGCCGATCGGGACTAGCGGGAGGATCCGAGCAGTACTTC. It yields the protein CASSRSGLAGGSEQYF. V usage is TRBV7-9 and J usage is TRBJ2-7; 15 bases map to TRBD2. There are 16 residues in the CDR3. Losses at the gene ends were 5 bases for V and 6 bases for J; bases not matched to a gene: 8. Per germline, CDR1 SEHNR and CDR2 FQNEAQ (reference sequence).

The chain joins TRBV2 to TRBJ2-5; TRBD2 agrees at 9 bases. Germline V gives CDR1 SNHLY, CDR2 FYNNEI. The CDR3 extends over 15 amino acids. Trimming removed 5 bases from V and 2 bases from J; junction bases left unmatched: 6. The CDR3 reads CASSLLTSGQETQYF. DNA of the CDR3: TGTGCCAGCAGTCTGTTGACTAGCGGACAAGAGACCCAGTACTTC.

As regards this clone: This likely reflects a read error, since a far larger clone is one base away. Other DNA sequences from this sample encode an identical CDR3 as well. The chain uses TRBV6-1 and TRBJ1-2; no definite D call. Trimming pared 3 bases from V and 6 bases from J, leaving 14 bases between. Germline values: CDR1 MNHNS, CDR2 SASEGT. The CDR3 loop spans 14 amino acids. CDR3 coding DNA: TGTGCCAGCAGTGAGGGAGAGGGAGGTAATGGCTACACCTTC. This encodes CASSEGEGGNGYTF.

The chain is built from TRBV10-1 and TRBJ2-2; 11 bases align to TRBD2. V shed 3 bases, J shed 4 bases, and the junction held 13 bases outside the gene matches. The CDR3 spans 19 residues. CDR1 WNHNN and CDR2 SYGVQD come from the germline V gene (reference sequence). CDR3 sequence: CASSERGLAGGRGTGELFF. As DNA, the CDR3 is TGCGCCAGCAGTGAAAGGGGGCTAGCGGGAGGCCGGGGCACCGGGGAGCTGTTTTTT.

The chain joins TRBV6-1 to TRBJ1-1, with a possible D match to TRBD1 (6 bases). CDR1 is MNHNS, CDR2 SASEGT, per germline. The CDR3 consists of 15 residues. Trimming removed 0 bases at V and 5 bases at J, with 13 bases between. The CDR3 bases are TGTGCCAGCAGTGAAGCGCGCGGGAGGGGGACTGAAGCTTTCTTT. Protein sequence: CASSEARGRGTEAFF.

The chain carries TRBV12-1 and TRBJ1-3. TRBV12-1 is assigned pseudogene status. The CDR3 runs 18 residues. CDR3 sequence: CASSFDPGGPRPGNTIYF. Written as DNA, the CDR3 is TGTGCCAGCAGCTTTGATCCGGGCGGTCCACGGCCTGGAAACACCATATATTTT.

This clone was detected only once. The chain links TRBV25-1 to TRBJ2-5; 7 positions match TRBD1. CDR3 length equals 16 residues. Per the germline V gene, CDR1 is MGHDK and CDR2 is SYGVNS. The V segment lost 2 bases and the J segment 4 bases; nucleotides outside the gene matches: 10. This CDR3 reads CASSENVQGFGETQYF. For the CDR3, the DNA is TGTGCCAGCAGTGAAAATGTACAGGGGTTCGGAGAGACCCAGTACTTC.

In the case of this clone: A much larger clone differs from this one at a single base, so this may be a read error. CDR3 region: CASSTYNEQFF. The CDR3 DNA is TGTGCCAGCAGCACCTACAATGAGCAGTTCTTC. This chain links TRBV7-9 with TRBJ2-1; D is uncertain. CDR3 length equals 11 residues. Germline CDR1 is SEHNR and CDR2 is FQNEAQ (reference sequence). V lost 5 bases, J lost 2 bases, and 1 base lay in between.

Only a few counts were recorded for this clone. V usage is TRBV29-1 and J usage is TRBJ2-1; 12 positions match TRBD2. This CDR3 has 14 amino acids. In germline, CDR1 is SQVTM, CDR2 ANQGSEA. V gave up 3 bases and J gave up 15 bases; unmatched junction bases: 12. CDR3 residues: CSVEVLAGGKGRFF. Here the CDR3 DNA reads TGCAGCGTTGAGGTTCTAGCGGGAGGGAAGGGGCGGTTCTTC.

The V and J genes are TRBV28 and TRBJ2-3, with D hard to call. CDR3 length: 17 amino acids. Trimming removed 3 bases at V and 0 bases at J, with 16 bases between. Germline V gives CDR1 MDHEN, CDR2 SYDVKM. CDR3: CASSFLGRTTSTDTQYF. CDR3 nucleotides: TGTGCCAGCAGTTTCCTCGGCAGAACAACTAGCACAGATACGCAGTATTTT.

The chain employs TRBV27 and TRBJ2-3; possible D gene TRBD1, 6 bases. CDR1 and CDR2 (germline): MNHEY, SMNVEV (reference sequence). The V gene lost 3 bases and the J gene lost 1 base, with 14 bases spanning the gap. The CDR3 runs 16 residues. The CDR3 loop reads CASSFNPGQRTDTQYF. The CDR3 DNA reads TGTGCCAGCAGTTTCAATCCGGGACAACGCACAGATACGCAGTATTTT.

The CDR3 DNA sequence: TGTGCCAGTCAGAGCTCCTATAATTCACCCCTCCACTTT. It yields the protein CASQSSYNSPLHF. The V call is TRBV2, the J call TRBJ1-6; D is undetermined. The germline CDR1 and CDR2 sequences are SNHLY and FYNNEI. With 9 bases removed from V and 0 bases from J, the gap between germline ends came to 6 bases. The CDR3 extends over 13 amino acids. The whole variable domain, remainder taken from reference TRBV2 and TRBJ1-6, is EPEVTQTPSHQVTQMGQEVILRCVPISNHLYFYWYRQILGQKVEFLVSFYNNEISEKSEIFDDQFSVERPDGSNFTLKIRSTKLEDSAMYFCASQSSYNSPLHFGNGTRLTVT.